This passage covers 16 T cell receptor beta chains from one sample sequenced in a study of blood T cell repertoires in COVID-19 (dated by TCRdb to 2020 to 2021). To prepare the library, the immunoSEQ multiplex PCR assay was applied. TCRdb stores this immuneACCESS table with in-frame sequences only. Part of the clones is absent; in the studies checked, under half of the shortfall reflects unresolved V genes, and no reason is known for the rest. Here the sample has approximately 300,000 clones; 85% to 90% occur a single time. Together, the top ten hold 3.5% to 5% of the sample. Sequenced material: PBMCs or T cells enriched from blood (not recorded which). These receptors came from a man aged 30 to 45 who had recovered from COVID-19.

The chain is built from TRBV6-5 and TRBJ2-1, with TRBD2 matching over 9 bases. Germline V gene lookup returns CDR1 MNHEY and CDR2 SVGAGI. V was pared by 2 bases and J by 0 bases, with 2 bases of the junction left unmatched. This CDR3 comprises 16 residues. CDR3 in DNA: TGTGCCAGCAGTTACGAAGCGGGGGGCTCCTACAATGAGCAGTTCTTC. Translating it yields CASSYEAGGSYNEQFF.

This clone was observed once. This could be a read error, since a much larger clone is one nucleotide away. The rearrangement links TRBV5-1 to TRBJ2-7; TRBD1 is a possible D gene (6 bases). CDR1 SGHRS and CDR2 YFSETQ come from the germline V gene. The CDR3 runs 14 residues. CDR3 sequence reads: CASNLRTAPYEQYF. The CDR3 nucleotides read TGCGCCAGCAACTTGAGGACAGCTCCCTACGAGCAGTACTTC. Together with reference TRBV5-1 and TRBJ2-7, the CDR3 gives the full variable domain: KAGVTQTPRYLIKTRGQQVTLSCSPISGHRSVSWYQQTPGQGLQFLFEYFSETQRNKGNFPGRFSGRQFSNSRSEMNVSTLELGDSALYLCASNLRTAPYEQYFGPGTRLTVT.

Only a few counts were recorded for this clone. The chain is built from TRBV19 and TRBJ2-7, with 9 bases fitting TRBD1. CDR1 LNHDA and CDR2 SQIVND come from the germline V gene (reference sequence). CDR3 length: 12 amino acids. Trimming took 5 bases from V and 9 from J; bases not matched to a gene: 5. The CDR3 spells CASSERQGGQYF. The DNA of the CDR3 is TGTGCCAGTAGTGAAAGACAGGGGGGGCAGTACTTC.

The chain couples TRBV6-1 to TRBJ2-4, with TRBD1 matching over 7 bases. This CDR3 comprises 18 residues. V dropped 2 bases and J dropped 4; count of bases not matched to a gene: 14. The V gene's germline CDR1 is MNHNS and CDR2 SASEGT. Here the CDR3 reads CASSESVGFWDSKNIQYF. The DNA of the CDR3 is TGTGCCAGCAGTGAAAGTGTGGGGTTTTGGGACAGTAAAAACATTCAGTACTTC.

This sequence joins TRBV24-1 and TRBJ2-3; D is unclear. The ends were cut back, 4 bases at V and 1 base at J, with 14 bases in the middle. Per the germline V gene, CDR1 is KGHDR and CDR2 is SFDVKD. The CDR3 totals 16 residues. The CDR3 loop is CATSDRDSARTDTQYF. The CDR3, as DNA: TGTGCCACCAGTGACCGCGACTCTGCCCGCACAGATACGCAGTATTTT.

This sequence joins TRBV25-1 and TRBJ1-1, with TRBD1 matching 9 bases. Germline V gene lookup returns CDR1 MGHDK and CDR2 SYGVNS. The CDR3 spans 16 residues. The trim removed 4 bases at V and 0 bases at J, leaving 6 bases unmatched. The CDR3 sequence is CASSALQGAMNTEAFF. DNA of the CDR3: TGTGCCAGCAGTGCGTTACAGGGGGCGATGAACACTGAAGCTTTCTTT.

V is TRBV5-4 and J is TRBJ1-1; a weak D match, TRBD1 (5 bases). Trimming took 5 bases from V and 11 from J, leaving 16 bases between them. The V gene's germline CDR1 is SGHNT and CDR2 YYREEE (reference sequence). The length of the CDR3 is 12 residues. CDR3 DNA sequence: TGTGCCAGCAGACCGGCGGGGGGTCGGGCTTTCTTT. The encoded protein is CASRPAGGRAFF.

The V call is TRBV27, the J call TRBJ2-1, with D hard to call. Trimming shortened V by 7 bases and J by 3 bases, and 4 bases separated the two germline ends. This CDR3 is built from 11 residues. The germline gives CDR1 MNHEY, CDR2 SMNVEV (reference sequence). The CDR3 loop is CASTFYNEQFF. CDR3 in DNA: TGTGCCAGCACCTTCTACAATGAGCAGTTCTTC.

The chain links TRBV15 to TRBJ1-2, with 9 bases lining up with TRBD1. This CDR3 contains 15 residues. Looked up from germline, CDR1 is LNHNV and CDR2 is YYDKDF (reference sequence). The V gene end was trimmed by 6 bases and the J gene end by 2 bases; junction bases not matched to a gene: 7. The CDR3 protein is CATRPRDRANYGYTF. In DNA, the CDR3 is TGTGCCACCAGACCCCGGGACAGGGCCAACTATGGCTACACCTTC.

The chain couples TRBV20-1 to TRBJ2-3; 10 nucleotides line up with TRBD1. The V and J ends lost 3 bases and 3 bases, in that order; junction bases with no gene match: 9. Germline loops: CDR1 DFQATT, CDR2 SNEGSKA (reference sequence). There are 16 residues in the CDR3. The CDR3 nucleotides read TGCAGTGCTAGTCACAGACAGGGGGCGCGGACAGATACGCAGTATTTT. Protein: CSASHRQGARTDTQYF.

V gene TRBV19 combines with J gene TRBJ1-1, with D perhaps matching TRBD1 (5 bases). V lost 8 bases, J lost 7 bases, and 11 bases lay in between. There are 11 residues in the CDR3. The germline CDR1 and CDR2 sequences are LNHDA and SQIVND (reference sequence). This CDR3 is CASDSRLEAFF. In nucleotides, the CDR3 is TGTGCCAGTGACAGTCGCCTTGAAGCTTTCTTT.

This clone has only a few counts. The chain links TRBV10-2 to TRBJ1-1; maybe TRBD1 (5 bases). This CDR3 is 14 amino acids long. The V gene's germline CDR1 is WSHSY and CDR2 SAAADI. Trimming pared 4 bases from V and 0 bases from J, leaving 9 bases between. The CDR3 loop reads CASSAQALNTEAFF. CDR3 DNA: TGCGCCAGCAGTGCACAGGCCTTGAACACTGAAGCTTTCTTT.

V gene TRBV5-4 combines with J gene TRBJ1-2, with D maybe TRBD1 (6 bases). The V end lost 0 bases, the J end lost 4 bases, and 13 bases lay between the germline ends. This CDR3 comprises 15 residues. The germline V gene has CDR1 SGHNT and CDR2 YYREEE (reference sequence). As DNA, the CDR3 is TGTGCCAGCAGCTTGGTTCAGGGGATGAGCTATGGCTACACCTTC. Protein product: CASSLVQGMSYGYTF.

The chain joins TRBV7-6 to TRBJ1-2, with D possibly being TRBD1 (6 bases). The CDR3 totals 13 residues. CDR1 and CDR2 from the germline V gene are SGHVS and FNYEAQ. Trimming took 3 bases from V and 3 from J, leaving 8 bases between them. Written as DNA, the CDR3 is TGTGCCAGCAGCTTGGGGGCTGACTATGGCTACACCTTC. This encodes CASSLGADYGYTF.

This clone came up a few times. The chain has TRBV12-3 or TRBV12-4 and TRBJ1-2; TRBD1 might be the D (6 bases). The germline V and J ends were trimmed by 10 bases and 6 bases, with 15 bases remaining between them. CDR3 size: 12 residues. The chain's CDR3 is CANAQGLNGYTF. In nucleotides, the CDR3 is TGTGCCAACGCACAGGGATTAAATGGCTACACCTTC.

The chain recombines TRBV2 with TRBJ1-2; D is ambiguous. CDR1 and CDR2 (germline): SNHLY, FYNNEI. V was cut by 6 bases and J by 2 bases, with 10 bases left in between. This CDR3 is 13 amino acids long. CDR3 amino acids: CASRAGLNYGYTF. CDR3 DNA sequence: TGTGCCAGCAGAGCGGGCCTGAACTATGGCTACACCTTC. Combining the CDR3 with reference TRBV2 and TRBJ1-2 gives the whole variable domain EPEVTQTPSHQVTQMGQEVILRCVPISNHLYFYWYRQILGQKVEFLVSFYNNEISEKSEIFDDQFSVERPDGSNFTLKIRSTKLEDSAMYFCASRAGLNYGYTFGSGTRLTVV.